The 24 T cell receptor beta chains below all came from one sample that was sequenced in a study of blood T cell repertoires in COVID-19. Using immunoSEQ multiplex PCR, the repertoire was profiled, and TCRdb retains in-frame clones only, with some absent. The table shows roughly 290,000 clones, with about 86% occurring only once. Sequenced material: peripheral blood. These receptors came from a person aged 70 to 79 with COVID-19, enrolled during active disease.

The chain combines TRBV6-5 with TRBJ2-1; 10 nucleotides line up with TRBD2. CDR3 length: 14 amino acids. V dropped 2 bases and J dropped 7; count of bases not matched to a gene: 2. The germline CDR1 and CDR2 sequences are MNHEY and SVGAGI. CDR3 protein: CASSYASGRNEQFF. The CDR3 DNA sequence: TGTGCCAGCAGTTACGCTAGCGGGAGAAATGAGCAGTTCTTC.

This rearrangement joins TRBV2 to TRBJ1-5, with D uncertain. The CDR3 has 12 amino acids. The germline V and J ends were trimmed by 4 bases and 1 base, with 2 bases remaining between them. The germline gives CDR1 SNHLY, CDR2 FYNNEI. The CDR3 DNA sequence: TGTGCCAGCAGTGTAAGCAATCAGCCCCAGCATTTT. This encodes CASSVSNQPQHF.

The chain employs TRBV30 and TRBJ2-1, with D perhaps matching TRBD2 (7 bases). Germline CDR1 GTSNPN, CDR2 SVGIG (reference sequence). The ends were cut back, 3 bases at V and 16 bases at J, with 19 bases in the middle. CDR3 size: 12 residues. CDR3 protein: CAWSGGPYRGFF. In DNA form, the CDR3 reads TGTGCCTGGAGCGGGGGGCCTTATCGTGGATTCTTC. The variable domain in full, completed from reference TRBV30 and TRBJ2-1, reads SQTIHQWPATLVQPVGSPLSLECTVEGTSNPNLYWYRQAAGRGLQLLFYSVGIGQISSEVPQNLSASRPQDRQFILSSKKLLLSDSGFYLCAWSGGPYRGFFGPGTRLTVL.

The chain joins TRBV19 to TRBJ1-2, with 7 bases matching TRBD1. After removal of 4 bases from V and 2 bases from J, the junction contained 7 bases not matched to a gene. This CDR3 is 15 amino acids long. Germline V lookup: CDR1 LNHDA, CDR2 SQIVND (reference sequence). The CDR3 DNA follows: TGTGCCAGTAGTACCTGGGGACAGATCAACTATGGCTACACCTTC. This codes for CASSTWGQINYGYTF.

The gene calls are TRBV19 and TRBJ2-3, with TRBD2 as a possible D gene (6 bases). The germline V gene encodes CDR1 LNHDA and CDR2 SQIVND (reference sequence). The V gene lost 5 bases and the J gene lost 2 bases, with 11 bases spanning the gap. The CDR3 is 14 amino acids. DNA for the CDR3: TGTGCCAGTAGTGTGTTAGCGGACACAGATACGCAGTATTTT. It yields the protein CASSVLADTDTQYF.

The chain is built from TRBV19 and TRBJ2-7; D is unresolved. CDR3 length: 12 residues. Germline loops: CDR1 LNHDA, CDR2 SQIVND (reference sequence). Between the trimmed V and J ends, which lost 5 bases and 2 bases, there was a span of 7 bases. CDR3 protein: CASSPGAYEQYF. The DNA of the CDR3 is TGTGCCAGTAGTCCAGGTGCCTACGAGCAGTACTTC. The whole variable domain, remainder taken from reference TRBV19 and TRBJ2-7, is DGGITQSPKYLFRKEGQNVTLSCEQNLNHDAMYWYRQDPGQGLRLIYYSQIVNDFQKGDIAEGYSVSREKKESFPLTVTSAQKNPTAFYLCASSPGAYEQYFGPGTRLTVT.

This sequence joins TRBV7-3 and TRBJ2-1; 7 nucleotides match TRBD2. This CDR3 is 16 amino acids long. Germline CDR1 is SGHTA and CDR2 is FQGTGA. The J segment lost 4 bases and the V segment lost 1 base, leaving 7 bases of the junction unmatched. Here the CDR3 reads CASSLSMGGRYNEQFF. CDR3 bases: TGTGCCAGCAGCTTAAGTATGGGAGGGAGGTACAATGAGCAGTTCTTC.

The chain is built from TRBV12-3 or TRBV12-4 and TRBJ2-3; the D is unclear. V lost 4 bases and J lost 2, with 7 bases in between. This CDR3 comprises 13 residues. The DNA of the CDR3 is TGTGCCAGCAGTTGGGCCCTCACAGATACGCAGTATTTT. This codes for CASSWALTDTQYF.

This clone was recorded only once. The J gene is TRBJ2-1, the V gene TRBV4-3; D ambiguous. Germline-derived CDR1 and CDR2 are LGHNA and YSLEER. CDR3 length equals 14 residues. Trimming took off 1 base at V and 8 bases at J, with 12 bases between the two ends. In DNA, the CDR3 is TGCGCCAGCAGCCAAGGCCTCGGGTTTTATGAGCAGTTCTTC. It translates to CASSQGLGFYEQFF.

CDR3 in DNA: TGTGCCAGCAGCTTTCGGACAGGTGGCCCTAATTCACCCCTCCACTTT. It codes for CASSFRTGGPNSPLHF. The chain is built from TRBV7-2 and TRBJ1-6, with 7 nucleotides matching TRBD1. The V gene's germline CDR1 is SGHTA and CDR2 FQGNSA. V was clipped by 3 bases and J by 6 bases; unmatched bases: 8. The CDR3 loop spans 16 amino acids.

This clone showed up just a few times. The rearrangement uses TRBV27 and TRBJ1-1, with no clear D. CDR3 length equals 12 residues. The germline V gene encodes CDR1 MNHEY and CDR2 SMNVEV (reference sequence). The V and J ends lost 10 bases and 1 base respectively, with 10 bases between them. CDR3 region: CATRLGNTEAFF. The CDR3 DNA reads TGTGCCACCCGACTCGGGAACACTGAAGCTTTCTTT.

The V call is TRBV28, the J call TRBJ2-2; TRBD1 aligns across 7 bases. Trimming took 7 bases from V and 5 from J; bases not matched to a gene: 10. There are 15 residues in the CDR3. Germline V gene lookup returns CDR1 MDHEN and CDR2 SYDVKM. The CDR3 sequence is CASTDDRVETGELFF. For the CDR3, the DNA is TGTGCCAGCACTGACGACAGGGTAGAAACCGGGGAGCTGTTTTTT.

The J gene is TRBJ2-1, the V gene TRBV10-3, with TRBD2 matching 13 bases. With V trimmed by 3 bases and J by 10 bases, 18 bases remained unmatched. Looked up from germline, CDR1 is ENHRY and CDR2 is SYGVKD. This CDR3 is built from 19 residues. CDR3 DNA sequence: TGTGCCATCAGTGATCTCATGACTAGCGGGAGGACCCGCCCATTCGAGCAGTTCTTC. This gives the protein CAISDLMTSGRTRPFEQFF.

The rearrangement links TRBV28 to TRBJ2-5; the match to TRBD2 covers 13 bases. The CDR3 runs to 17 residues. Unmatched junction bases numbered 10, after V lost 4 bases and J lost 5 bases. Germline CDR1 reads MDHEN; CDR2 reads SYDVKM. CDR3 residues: CASSSGLAGAPSETQYF. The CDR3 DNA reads TGTGCCAGCAGTTCCGGACTAGCGGGGGCCCCATCCGAGACCCAGTACTTC.

The CDR3 sequence: CASSGQTDTQYF. For the CDR3, the DNA is TGCGCCAGCAGCGGACAGACAGATACGCAGTATTTT. The J gene is TRBJ2-3, the V gene TRBV5-1, with D possibly being TRBD1 (6 bases). In germline, CDR1 is SGHRS, CDR2 YFSETQ. The V end lost 4 bases, the J end lost 3 bases, and 6 bases lay between the germline ends. This CDR3 region has 12 residues.

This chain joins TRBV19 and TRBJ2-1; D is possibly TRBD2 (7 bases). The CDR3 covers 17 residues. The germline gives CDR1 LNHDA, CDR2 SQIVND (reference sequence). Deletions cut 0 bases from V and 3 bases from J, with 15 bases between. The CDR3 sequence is CASSIDLGGAVYNEQFF. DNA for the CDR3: TGTGCCAGTAGTATAGATTTAGGGGGGGCCGTCTACAATGAGCAGTTCTTC. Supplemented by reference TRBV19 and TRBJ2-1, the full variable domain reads DGGITQSPKYLFRKEGQNVTLSCEQNLNHDAMYWYRQDPGQGLRLIYYSQIVNDFQKGDIAEGYSVSREKKESFPLTVTSAQKNPTAFYLCASSIDLGGAVYNEQFFGPGTRLTVL.

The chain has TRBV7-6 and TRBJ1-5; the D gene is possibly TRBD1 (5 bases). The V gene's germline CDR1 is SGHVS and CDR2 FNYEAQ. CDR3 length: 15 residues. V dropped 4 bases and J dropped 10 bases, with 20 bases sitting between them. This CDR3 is CASSYDTGLQGPQHF. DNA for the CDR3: TGTGCCAGCAGCTATGACACAGGATTGCAGGGACCCCAGCATTTT.

In nucleotides, the CDR3 is TGTGCCAGCAGCTTAGCGGGGATCGATACGCAGTATTTT. Its translation is CASSLAGIDTQYF. The chain recombines TRBV11-2 with TRBJ2-3; D possibly corresponds to TRBD2 (5 bases). This CDR3 contains 13 residues. Germline values: CDR1 SGHAT, CDR2 FQNNGV. Trimming left V 1 base short and J 6 bases short, with 8 bases between. Using reference TRBV11-2 and TRBJ2-3 for the parts outside the CDR3, the full variable domain is EAGVAQSPRYKIIEKRQSVAFWCNPISGHATLYWYQQILGQGPKLLIQFQNNGVVDDSQLPKDRFSAERLKGVDSTLKIQPAKLEDSAVYLCASSLAGIDTQYFGPGTRLTVL.

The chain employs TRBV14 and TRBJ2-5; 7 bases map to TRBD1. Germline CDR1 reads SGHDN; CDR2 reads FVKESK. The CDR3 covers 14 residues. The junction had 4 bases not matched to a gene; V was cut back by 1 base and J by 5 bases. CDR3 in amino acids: CASSQVDRDETQYF. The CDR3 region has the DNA TGTGCCAGCAGCCAAGTAGACAGGGACGAGACCCAGTACTTC. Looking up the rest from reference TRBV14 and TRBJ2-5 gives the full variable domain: EAGVTQFPSHSVIEKGQTVTLRCDPISGHDNLYWYRRVMGKEIKFLLHFVKESKQDESGMPNNRFLAERTGGTYSTLKVQPAELEDSGVYFCASSQVDRDETQYFGPGTRLLVL.

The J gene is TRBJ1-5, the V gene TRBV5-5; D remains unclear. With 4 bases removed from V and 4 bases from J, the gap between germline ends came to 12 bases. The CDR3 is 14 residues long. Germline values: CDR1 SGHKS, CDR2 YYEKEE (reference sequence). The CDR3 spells CASSHTGENQPQHF. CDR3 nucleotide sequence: TGTGCCAGCAGCCACACGGGAGAGAATCAGCCCCAGCATTTT.

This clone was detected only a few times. The CDR3 DNA sequence: TGTGCCAGCAGGCGACTGACTTTGGATGAGCAGTTCTTC. Amino acid sequence: CASRRLTLDEQFF. The chain combines TRBV7-2 with TRBJ2-1; D not certain. The CDR3 spans 13 residues. Trimming removed 6 bases at V and 8 bases at J, with 14 bases between. CDR1 and CDR2 (germline): SGHTA, FQGNSA. Full variable domain (missing parts from reference TRBV7-2 and TRBJ2-1): GAGVSQSPSNKVTEKGKDVELRCDPISGHTALYWYRQSLGQGLEFLIYFQGNSAPDKSGLPSDRFSAERTGGSVSTLTIQRTQQEDSAVYLCASRRLTLDEQFFGPGTRLTVL.

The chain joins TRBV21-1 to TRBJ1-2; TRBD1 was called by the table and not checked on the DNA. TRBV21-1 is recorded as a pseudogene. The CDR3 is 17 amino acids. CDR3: CASSSKGVSKPLVGYTF. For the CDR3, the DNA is TGTGCCAGCAGCAGTAAAGGGGTCAGCAAACCCCTCGTGGGCTACACCTTC.

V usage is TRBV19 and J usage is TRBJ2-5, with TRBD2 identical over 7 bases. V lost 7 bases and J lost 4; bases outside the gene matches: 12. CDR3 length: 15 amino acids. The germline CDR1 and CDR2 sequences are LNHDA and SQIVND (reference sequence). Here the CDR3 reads CASTRGSGGRETQYF. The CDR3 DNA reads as TGTGCCAGTACCCGAGGGTCGGGGGGACGAGAGACCCAGTACTTC.

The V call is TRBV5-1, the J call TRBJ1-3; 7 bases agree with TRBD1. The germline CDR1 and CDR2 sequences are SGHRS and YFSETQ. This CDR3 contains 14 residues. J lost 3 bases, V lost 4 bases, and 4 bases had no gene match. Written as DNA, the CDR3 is TGCGCCAGCAGCCCCGGGACAGTTGGAAACACCATATATTTT. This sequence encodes CASSPGTVGNTIYF.